This entry is about one T cell receptor beta chain. The CDR3 is made up of 14 amino acids. Trimming took off 4 bases at V and 7 bases at J, with 11 bases between the two ends. Germline CDR1 and CDR2: LGHDT and YNNKEL (reference sequence). The table came from immunoSEQ multiplex PCR; TCRdb's copy has only in-frame clones and leaves some out. The data show approximately 400,000 clones, approximately 87% seen once. This specimen belongs to a study of blood T cell repertoires in COVID-19. Across the study: Spain, Italy and the United States supplied samples that represented acute and convalescent COVID-19. T cells, B-cell-depleted T cells, or PBMCs supplied cDNA or gDNA.

Clinical histories supplied by participants themselves formed the basis of cohort assignment. Recovered status in Cohort 3 required two negative PCRs, clearance, or symptom resolution. The clonotype was recovered from a man aged 25-45 years who had recovered from COVID-19. Source material: PBMCs or T cells enriched from blood (not recorded which). V and J are TRBV3-1 (or the pseudogene TRBV3-2) and TRBJ1-6; weak D call: TRBD1 (5 bases). In DNA form, the CDR3 reads TGTGCCAGCAGCCTGAGGGAGGGGAATTCACCCCTCCACTTT. The encoded protein is CASSLREGNSPLHF.